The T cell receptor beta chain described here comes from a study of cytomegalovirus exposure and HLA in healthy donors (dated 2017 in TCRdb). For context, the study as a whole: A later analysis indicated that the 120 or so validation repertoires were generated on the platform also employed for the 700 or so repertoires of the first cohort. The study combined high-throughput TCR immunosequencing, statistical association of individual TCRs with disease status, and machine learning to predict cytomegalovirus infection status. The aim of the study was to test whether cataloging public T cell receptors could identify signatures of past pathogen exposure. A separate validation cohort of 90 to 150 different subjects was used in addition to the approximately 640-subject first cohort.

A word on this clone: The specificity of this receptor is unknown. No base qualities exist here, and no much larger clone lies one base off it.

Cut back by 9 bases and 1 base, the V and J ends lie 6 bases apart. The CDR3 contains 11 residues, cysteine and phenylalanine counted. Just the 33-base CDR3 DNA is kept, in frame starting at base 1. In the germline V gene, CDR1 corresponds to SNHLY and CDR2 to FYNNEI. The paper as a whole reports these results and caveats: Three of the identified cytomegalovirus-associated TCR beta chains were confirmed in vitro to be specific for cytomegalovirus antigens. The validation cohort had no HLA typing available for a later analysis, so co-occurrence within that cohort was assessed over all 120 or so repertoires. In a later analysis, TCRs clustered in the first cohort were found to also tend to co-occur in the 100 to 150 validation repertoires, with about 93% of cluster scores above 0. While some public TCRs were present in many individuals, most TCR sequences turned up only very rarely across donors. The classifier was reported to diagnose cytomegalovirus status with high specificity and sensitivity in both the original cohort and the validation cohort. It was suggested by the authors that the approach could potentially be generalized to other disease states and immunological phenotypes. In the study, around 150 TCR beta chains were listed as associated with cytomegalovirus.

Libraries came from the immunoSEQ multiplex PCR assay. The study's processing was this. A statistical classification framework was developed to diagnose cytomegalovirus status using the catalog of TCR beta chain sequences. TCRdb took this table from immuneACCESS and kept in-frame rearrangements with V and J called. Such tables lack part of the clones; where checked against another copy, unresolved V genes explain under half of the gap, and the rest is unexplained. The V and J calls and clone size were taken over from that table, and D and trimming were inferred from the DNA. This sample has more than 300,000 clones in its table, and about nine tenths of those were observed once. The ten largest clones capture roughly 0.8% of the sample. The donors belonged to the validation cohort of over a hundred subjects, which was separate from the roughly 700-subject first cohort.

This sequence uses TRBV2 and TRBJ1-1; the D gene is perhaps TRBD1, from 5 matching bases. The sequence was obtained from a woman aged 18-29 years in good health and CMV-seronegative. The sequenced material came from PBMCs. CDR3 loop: CARRGNTEAFF. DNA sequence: TGTGCCAGAAGGGGGAACACTGAAGCTTTCTTT.